The present T cell receptor beta chain was sequenced within a study of STAT5B mutations in CD4+ large granular lymphocyte leukemia. The study, taken as a whole, reports: Patient CD4-sorted repertoires stayed more clonal than healthy ones after leukemic-clone removal. Top patient clones used TRBV06 genes more often: 8/27 versus 2/35 in controls.

Buffy coats from healthy blood donors served as controls. Worth noting for this clone: Its antigen is as yet unknown. This sample includes further DNA sequences coding for the same CDR3.

V lost 3 bases to trimming and J lost 5 bases; unmatched junction nucleotides: 1. There are 13 residues in the CDR3. Germline CDR1 is SGHAT and CDR2 is FQNNGV. The method was immunoSEQ multiplex PCR; TCRdb's version includes in-frame clones alone and lacks a portion of them. The sample contains some 51,000 clones, 65% to 85% of which appear only once. The clonotype was recovered from a human donor in good health. Sequencing was performed on CD4+ T cells from blood buffy coats. The V call is TRBV11-2, the J call TRBJ2-1, with 7 nucleotides matching TRBD2. The CDR3 nucleotides are TGTGCCAGCAGCTTGGGACTAAACAATGAGCAGTTCTTC. Translating gives CASSLGLNNEQFF.